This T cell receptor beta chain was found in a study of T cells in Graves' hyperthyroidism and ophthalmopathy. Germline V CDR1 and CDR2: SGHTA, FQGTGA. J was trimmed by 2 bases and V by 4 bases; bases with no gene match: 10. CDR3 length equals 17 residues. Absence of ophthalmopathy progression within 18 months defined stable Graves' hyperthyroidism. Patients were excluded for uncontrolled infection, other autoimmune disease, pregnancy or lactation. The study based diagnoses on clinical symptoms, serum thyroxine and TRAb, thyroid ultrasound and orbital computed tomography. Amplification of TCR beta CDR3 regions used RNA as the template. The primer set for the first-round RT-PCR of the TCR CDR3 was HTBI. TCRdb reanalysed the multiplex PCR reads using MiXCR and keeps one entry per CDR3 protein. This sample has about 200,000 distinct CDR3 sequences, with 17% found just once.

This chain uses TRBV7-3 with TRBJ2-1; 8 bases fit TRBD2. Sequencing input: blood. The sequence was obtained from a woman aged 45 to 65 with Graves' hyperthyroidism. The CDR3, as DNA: TGTGCCAGCAGCTGGGGGTTAGCGGGGCCCCCCTACAATGAGCAGTTCTTC. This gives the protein CASSWGLAGPPYNEQFF.